What follows are 14 T cell receptor beta chains derived from one specimen sequenced in a study of cytomegalovirus exposure and HLA in healthy donors (dated by TCRdb to 2017 to 2019). The library came from the immunoSEQ multiplex PCR assay. In its TCRdb copy, this immuneACCESS table keeps in-frame sequences only and misses some clones. Where compared with another copy, unresolved V genes explain less than half of these, and the others have no known cause. The sample table shows about 160,000 clones, and approximately 96% are seen once. Roughly 1% of the sample is held by the ten biggest clonotypes. The sequenced sample was PBMCs. These receptors all come from a woman aged 18-35 years in good health and CMV-seronegative.

Comment on this clone: In the same sample, other DNA sequences code for this CDR3. V and J are TRBV6-6 and TRBJ1-2; TRBD1 aligns across 7 bases. Germline V gene data show CDR1 as MNHNY and CDR2 as SVGAGI (reference sequence). CDR3 length equals 14 residues. The junction had 8 bases not matched to a gene; V was cut back by 6 bases and J by 4 bases. CDR3 bases: TGTGCCAGCAGCCCGACCGGACAGGCCTATGGCTACACCTTC. Protein: CASSPTGQAYGYTF.

The V call is TRBV19, the J call TRBJ1-5; D remains unclear. V was pared by 3 bases and J by 3 bases, with 12 bases between. The germline V gene has CDR1 LNHDA and CDR2 SQIVND (reference sequence). This CDR3 is 15 amino acids long. The CDR3 is CASSIGQTFNQPQHF. The CDR3 DNA sequence: TGTGCCAGTAGTATTGGTCAGACTTTCAATCAGCCCCAGCATTTT.

This clone was seen a few times. The J gene is TRBJ1-1, the V gene TRBV7-2; possible D gene TRBD1, 5 bases. V was pared by 8 bases and J by 1 base, with 5 bases between. The CDR3 is 11 amino acids. Looked up from germline, CDR1 is SGHTA and CDR2 is FQGNSA. CDR3 DNA: TGTGCCAGCGGGGCGAACACTGAAGCTTTCTTT. The encoded protein is CASGANTEAFF.

This clone was counted a single time. The chain has TRBV7-2 and TRBJ2-7; 7 bases are a match to TRBD2. CDR3 size: 14 residues. Germline lookup yields CDR1 SGHTA and CDR2 FQGNSA. V lost 3 bases, J lost 2 bases, and 4 bases stayed unmatched. In nucleotides, the CDR3 is TGTGCCAGCAGCTTTAGCGGGCAAACCTACGAGCAGTACTTC. Translated: CASSFSGQTYEQYF.

This clone was observed a single time. The chain combines TRBV7-9 with TRBJ2-7; unclear D gene. The length of the CDR3 is 11 residues. V lost 0 bases to trimming and J lost 6 bases, with 3 bases between them. Germline V gene sequence: CDR1 SEHNR, CDR2 FQNEAQ (reference sequence). CDR3 sequence: CASSLAREQYF. For the CDR3, the DNA is TGTGCCAGCAGCTTAGCTCGCGAGCAGTACTTC.

The rearrangement uses TRBV11-2 and TRBJ1-1; D call uncertain. CDR3 length equals 14 residues. The V end lost 4 bases, the J end lost 7 bases, and 16 bases lay between the germline ends. CDR1 and CDR2 (germline): SGHAT, FQNNGV. CDR3 region: CASSSRRGHLEAFF. In nucleotides, the CDR3 is TGTGCCAGCAGCTCCCGCCGTGGGCACCTTGAAGCTTTCTTT.

The chain links TRBV7-6 to TRBJ2-6; D uncertain. The CDR3 extends over 18 amino acids. V lost 1 base to trimming and J lost 2 bases, with 15 bases between them. Germline CDR1 is SGHVS and CDR2 is FNYEAQ. The CDR3 sequence: CASSLDPGSIAGANVLTF. CDR3 coding DNA: TGTGCCAGCAGCTTAGATCCGGGTAGTATCGCTGGGGCCAACGTCCTGACTTTC.

The chain uses TRBV5-1 and TRBJ1-1, with 9 bases fitting TRBD1. CDR1 is SGHRS, CDR2 YFSETQ, per germline. With V trimmed by 4 bases and J by 8 bases, 9 bases remained unmatched. The CDR3 extends over 14 amino acids. For the CDR3, the DNA is TGCGCCAGCAGCCCGGGACAGGGAGGAATCGAAGCTTTCTTT. The encoded protein is CASSPGQGGIEAFF.

The rearrangement joins TRBV6-5 to TRBJ1-2, with D possibly TRBD1 on 5 matching bases. The CDR3 has 14 residues. V was shortened by 4 bases and J by 6 bases, with 15 bases between the two germline ends. CDR1 is MNHEY and CDR2 is SVGAGI in the germline V gene. Here the CDR3 reads CASSSQGALDGYTF. The CDR3 DNA reads as TGTGCCAGCAGTTCGCAAGGGGCACTGGATGGCTACACCTTC.

The chain is built from TRBV4-3 and TRBJ1-4, with 7 bases fitting TRBD1. Germline CDR1 reads LGHNA; CDR2 reads YSLEER. V lost 0 bases and J lost 6; bases outside the gene matches: 13. The CDR3 length is 18 residues. DNA for the CDR3: TGCGCCAGCAGCCAAGATAGGTGGGGTGCAGGGGGGTATGAAAAACTGTTTTTT. Protein sequence: CASSQDRWGAGGYEKLFF.

The chain is built from TRBV7-2 and TRBJ1-5; maybe TRBD1 (5 bases). This CDR3 has 15 amino acids. Trimming stripped 3 bases from V and 4 bases from J, with 13 bases between. Germline V CDR1 and CDR2: SGHTA, FQGNSA. CDR3 sequence reads: CASSLLLGPNQPQHF. Written as DNA, the CDR3 is TGTGCCAGCAGCTTGTTATTGGGGCCTAATCAGCCCCAGCATTTT.

The chain links TRBV7-2 to TRBJ2-3; a weak D match, TRBD1 (5 bases). The CDR3 is made up of 14 amino acids. Germline assignment: CDR1 SGHTA and CDR2 FQGNSA. V was pared by 6 bases and J by 3 bases, with 13 bases between. CDR3 in amino acids: CASSWRRQTDTQYF. CDR3 DNA sequence: TGTGCCAGCAGTTGGCGACGACAGACAGATACGCAGTATTTT.

CDR3 sequence reads: CASSSYGTPEETQYF. CDR3 nucleotide sequence: TGTGCCAGTAGTAGCTACGGGACACCCGAAGAGACCCAGTACTTC. The V call is TRBV19, the J call TRBJ2-5, with D possibly being TRBD1 (6 bases). The CDR3 totals 15 residues. Trimming pared 4 bases from V and 3 bases from J, leaving 15 bases between. Germline V gene sequence: CDR1 LNHDA, CDR2 SQIVND (reference sequence).

The chain uses TRBV9 and TRBJ2-2; TRBD1 might be the D (6 bases). V lost 4 bases, J lost 0 bases, and 13 bases lay in between. CDR1 and CDR2 (germline): SGDLS, YYNGEE. This CDR3 comprises 16 residues. CDR3 DNA: TGTGCCAGCAGCCTGAGGACAGTCGCGAACACCGGGGAGCTGTTTTTT. Its translation: CASSLRTVANTGELFF. Full variable domain (remainder filled in from reference TRBV9 and TRBJ2-2): DSGVTQTPKHLITATGQRVTLRCSPRSGDLSVYWYQQSLDQGLQFLIQYYNGEERAKGNILERFSAQQFPDLHSELNLSSLELGDSALYFCASSLRTVANTGELFFGEGSRLTVL.